The 32 T cell receptor beta chains below come from one sample, sequenced in a study of control samples from healthy donors and cancer patients. Sequencing was performed with immunoSEQ multiplex PCR; in TCRdb, only in-frame clones are kept and a portion is missing. The profile shows more than 95,000 clones, more than 85% of them singletons. The material sequenced was blood. The receptor source for this set is a man aged 18 to 35 in good health.

The rearrangement uses TRBV3-1 (or the pseudogene TRBV3-2) and TRBJ1-4; TRBD1 is a possible D gene (6 bases). In germline, CDR1 is LGHDT, CDR2 YNNKEL (reference sequence). V lost 3 bases to trimming and J lost 5 bases, with 16 bases between them. The CDR3 is 16 residues long. The DNA for the CDR3 is TGTGCCAGCAGCCAGGGGGCGCGGAGCGAGAATGAAAAACTGTTTTTT. This translates into CASSQGARSENEKLFF.

The V and J genes are TRBV28 and TRBJ1-1; D ambiguous. Germline CDR1 is MDHEN and CDR2 is SYDVKM. Trimming removed 11 bases from V and 4 bases from J, with 17 bases in between. The CDR3 is 13 residues long. In DNA, the CDR3 is TGTGCCTGCTATACTTCCGCCCGCACTGAAGCTTTCTTT. Translating it yields CACYTSARTEAFF.

V usage is TRBV20-1 and J usage is TRBJ2-3, with D hard to call. The CDR3 consists of 9 residues. Germline V gene data show CDR1 as DFQATT and CDR2 as SNEGSKA (reference sequence). The V end lost 6 bases, the J end lost 6 bases, and 4 bases lay between the germline ends. The CDR3 is CSAGDTQYF. The CDR3 DNA follows: TGCAGTGCGGGGGATACGCAGTATTTT.

V gene TRBV19 combines with J gene TRBJ1-5, with TRBD1 matching 9 bases. The CDR3 is made up of 16 amino acids. CDR1 LNHDA and CDR2 SQIVND come from the germline V gene (reference sequence). V lost 5 bases to trimming and J lost 4 bases; unmatched junction nucleotides: 9. As DNA, the CDR3 is TGTGCCAGTAGTGCCCAGGGACAGGGACTAAATCAGCCCCAGCATTTT. Its protein product is CASSAQGQGLNQPQHF.

This chain joins TRBV23-1 and TRBJ2-6; D gene unclear. TRBV23-1 is an open reading frame, and its role is uncertain. The CDR3 is 17 residues long. The V end lost 1 base, the J end lost 0 bases, and 10 bases lay between the germline ends. CDR3 coding DNA: TGCGCCAGCAGTCAATGGGCCAGCGTCTCTGGGGCCAACGTCCTGACTTTC. This encodes CASSQWASVSGANVLTF.

The chain employs TRBV25-1 and TRBJ1-5; TRBD1 matches 7 bases. The CDR3 is 15 amino acids. Germline V lookup: CDR1 MGHDK, CDR2 SYGVNS. Unmatched junction bases numbered 7, after V lost 1 base and J lost 7 bases. CDR3 in amino acids: CASSEWGTDRQPQHF. In nucleotides, the CDR3 is TGTGCCAGCAGTGAATGGGGGACAGATCGACAGCCCCAGCATTTT. Together with reference TRBV25-1 and TRBJ1-5, the CDR3 gives the full variable domain: EADIYQTPRYLVIGTGKKITLECSQTMGHDKMYWYQQDPGMELHLIHYSYGVNSTEKGDLSSESTVSRIRTEHFPLTLESARPSHTSQYLCASSEWGTDRQPQHFGDGTRLSIL.

This CDR3 is CASGKTGPYGYTF. The CDR3 nucleotides read TGTGCCAGCGGCAAGACAGGGCCCTACGGCTACACCTTC. The V gene is TRBV5-4, the J gene TRBJ1-2, with 7 bases that match TRBD1. Per germline, CDR1 SGHNT and CDR2 YYREEE (reference sequence). This CDR3 is 13 amino acids long. J lost 8 bases, V lost 7 bases, and 11 bases had no gene match.

V is TRBV6-5 and J is TRBJ2-1, with D possibly being TRBD2 (5 bases). This CDR3 region has 12 residues. V was pared by 7 bases and J by 6 bases, with 10 bases between. The germline V gene has CDR1 MNHEY and CDR2 SVGAGI. In DNA form, the CDR3 reads TGTGCCAGCATAATAGGGAGCAATGAGCAGTTCTTC. Residues: CASIIGSNEQFF.

This sequence joins TRBV28 and TRBJ2-1, with 8 bases that match TRBD1. With V trimmed by 4 bases and J by 5 bases, 7 bases remained unmatched. Germline CDR1 is MDHEN and CDR2 is SYDVKM. The CDR3 is made up of 15 amino acids. CDR3 sequence: CASSSRTGSHNEQFF. CDR3 sequence (DNA): TGTGCCAGCAGTTCTCGGACAGGGTCCCACAATGAGCAGTTCTTC.

The chain recombines TRBV6-5 with TRBJ2-7, with 7 bases matching TRBD1. The CDR3 consists of 15 residues. J lost 1 base, V lost 0 bases, and 3 bases had no gene match. Per germline, CDR1 MNHEY and CDR2 SVGAGI. The CDR3 loop reads CASSYSKQGSYEQYF. CDR3 DNA sequence: TGTGCCAGCAGTTACTCGAAACAGGGGTCCTACGAGCAGTACTTC.

V is TRBV12-1 and J is TRBJ1-2. TRBV12-1 is assigned pseudogene status. The CDR3 is 14 residues long. In nucleotides, the CDR3 is TGTGCCAGCAGTAGACTTGTGGGATCTCGTGGCTACACCTTC. Translated: CASSRLVGSRGYTF.

In the case of this clone: The limits of the CDR3 on the DNA are not certain, so only TCRdb's listed CDR3 is given. V is TRBV19 and J is TRBJ1-1. Germline V gene lookup returns CDR1 LNHDA and CDR2 SQIVND (reference sequence). Inclusive of both ends, the CDR3 amounts to 16 amino acids. The CDR3 region is CASTSGRLDANTEAFF.

This rearrangement joins TRBV28 to TRBJ1-1; no reliable D call. Germline V lookup: CDR1 MDHEN, CDR2 SYDVKM. Trimming shortened V by 6 bases and J by 2 bases, and 4 bases separated the two germline ends. The CDR3 contains 11 residues. The CDR3 DNA reads TGTGCCAGCAGATTAAACACTGAAGCTTTCTTT. The encoded protein is CASRLNTEAFF.

The chain combines TRBV9 with TRBJ2-3; maybe TRBD2 (6 bases). V was trimmed by 7 bases and J by 2 bases, leaving 8 bases between them. The V gene's germline CDR1 is SGDLS and CDR2 YYNGEE. The CDR3 runs to 12 residues. CDR3 DNA: TGTGCCAGCTCGCGGGACACAGATACGCAGTATTTT. It specifies CASSRDTDTQYF. The entire variable domain, with the rest obtained from reference TRBV9 and TRBJ2-3, is as follows: DSGVTQTPKHLITATGQRVTLRCSPRSGDLSVYWYQQSLDQGLQFLIQYYNGEERAKGNILERFSAQQFPDLHSELNLSSLELGDSALYFCASSRDTDTQYFGPGTRLTVL.

The chain joins TRBV28 to TRBJ1-3; D unclear. The V gene lost 6 bases and the J gene lost 0 bases, with 15 bases spanning the gap. The germline V gene has CDR1 MDHEN and CDR2 SYDVKM. The CDR3 extends over 16 amino acids. The CDR3, as DNA: TGTGCCAGCAGATATGTGAGGAATTTCTCTGGAAACACCATATATTTT. This encodes CASRYVRNFSGNTIYF.

In this sample, this clone turned up once. The V call is TRBV6-5, the J call TRBJ2-1; 8 nucleotides align to TRBD1. The CDR3 loop spans 12 amino acids. In germline, CDR1 is MNHEY, CDR2 SVGAGI. V lost 7 bases to trimming and J lost 12 bases; unmatched junction nucleotides: 8. The CDR3 DNA reads TGTGCCAGCACCCCCCCTGGACAGGGGCAGTTCTTC. Protein sequence: CASTPPGQGQFF.

The V call is TRBV6-5, the J call TRBJ2-3; D perhaps matches TRBD2 (5 bases). This CDR3 has 15 amino acids. Per germline, CDR1 MNHEY and CDR2 SVGAGI. Trimming took 5 bases from V and 1 from J, leaving 13 bases between them. The CDR3 protein is CASSRLSSGTDTQYF. The CDR3 nucleotides are TGTGCCAGCAGTCGACTATCATCGGGCACAGATACGCAGTATTTT.

V gene TRBV3-1 (or the pseudogene TRBV3-2) combines with J gene TRBJ2-7; 8 positions agree with TRBD1. The CDR3 has 15 amino acids. From germline, CDR1 is LGHDT and CDR2 YNNKEL (reference sequence). After removal of 0 bases from V and 3 bases from J, the junction contained 4 bases not matched to a gene. The CDR3 coding sequence is TGTGCCAGCAGCCAAGAGCAGGGGGCATACTACGAGCAGTACTTC. Protein: CASSQEQGAYYEQYF.

Of note for this clone: Other DNA sequences within the sample encode an identical CDR3. The chain has TRBV14 and TRBJ1-5; D ambiguous. The germline V and J ends were trimmed by 1 base and 4 bases, with 5 bases remaining between them. The CDR3 sequence is 13 residues long. Germline loops: CDR1 SGHDN, CDR2 FVKESK. Written as DNA, the CDR3 is TGTGCCAGCAGCCAAGGAGGGAATCAGCCCCAGCATTTT. It encodes CASSQGGNQPQHF.

The rearrangement links TRBV24-1 to TRBJ2-2; TRBD1 matches 7 bases. Trimming took 7 bases from V and 4 from J; bases not matched to a gene: 2. The CDR3 length is 13 residues. From germline, CDR1 is KGHDR and CDR2 SFDVKD. The CDR3 region is CATRHRGTGELFF. The CDR3 nucleotides are TGTGCCACCAGGCACAGGGGCACCGGGGAGCTGTTTTTT.

The V call is TRBV24-1, the J call TRBJ2-7; TRBD1 aligns across 7 bases. J gave up 0 bases and V 7 bases, and 8 bases lay outside the gene matches. There are 15 residues in the CDR3. Germline-derived CDR1 and CDR2 are KGHDR and SFDVKD. As DNA, the CDR3 is TGTGCCACCAGCCTAGGGGGCTCGAGCTCCTACGAGCAGTACTTC. Protein sequence: CATSLGGSSSYEQYF.

The J gene is TRBJ2-3, the V gene TRBV6-5; the D gene is possibly TRBD1 (5 bases). V lost 5 bases, J lost 4 bases, and 7 bases lay in between. In germline, CDR1 is MNHEY, CDR2 SVGAGI. The CDR3 consists of 12 residues. CDR3 nucleotide sequence: TGTGCCAGCAGTCAGACAGCAGATACGCAGTATTTT. Translated: CASSQTADTQYF.

V usage is TRBV7-2 and J usage is TRBJ1-5; unclear D gene. The CDR3 is made up of 15 amino acids. The germline V gene has CDR1 SGHTA and CDR2 FQGNSA. Trimming pared 5 bases from V and 4 bases from J, leaving 15 bases between. The CDR3 here is CASSPGGPRNQPQHF. Here the CDR3 DNA reads TGTGCCAGCAGCCCCGGTGGCCCGCGGAATCAGCCCCAGCATTTT.

The chain links TRBV28 to TRBJ1-4; a possible D gene is TRBD1 (5 bases). Trimming removed 4 bases from V and 5 bases from J, with 17 bases in between. The length of the CDR3 is 16 residues. Germline CDR1 and CDR2: MDHEN and SYDVKM. The CDR3 loop is CASSSPSGTGNEKLFF. The CDR3 nucleotides read TGTGCCAGCAGTTCGCCATCCGGGACGGGGAATGAAAAACTGTTTTTT.

The chain recombines TRBV5-1 with TRBJ2-1; 10 bases are shared with TRBD2. The germline CDR1 and CDR2 sequences are SGHRS and YFSETQ. J gave up 7 bases and V 3 bases, and 7 bases lay outside the gene matches. The CDR3 sequence is 15 residues long. The CDR3 sequence: CASSSTGTSANEQFF. Here the CDR3 DNA reads TGCGCCAGCAGCTCGACCGGGACTAGCGCAAATGAGCAGTTCTTC.

V and J are TRBV7-9 and TRBJ2-7, with no clear D. From germline, CDR1 is SEHNR and CDR2 FQNEAQ (reference sequence). This CDR3 spans 15 amino acids. V dropped 2 bases and J dropped 2 bases, with 13 bases sitting between them. The CDR3 spells CASSLQPPNPYEQYF. DNA for the CDR3: TGTGCCAGCAGCTTACAGCCCCCTAATCCCTACGAGCAGTACTTC.

This chain's CDR3 is CASSGGLANEQFF. CDR3 nucleotides: TGTGCCAGCAGCGGCGGACTAGCGAATGAGCAGTTCTTC. The chain joins TRBV9 to TRBJ2-1; 9 bases map to TRBD2. Trimming cost V 3 bases and J 7 bases; bases outside gene matches: 2. Germline loops: CDR1 SGDLS, CDR2 YYNGEE. CDR3 length equals 13 residues.

The chain couples TRBV5-4 to TRBJ1-2; 8 positions match TRBD1. The CDR3 is 17 amino acids. Germline V lookup: CDR1 SGHNT, CDR2 YYREEE (reference sequence). V shed 4 bases, J shed 7 bases, and the junction held 18 bases outside the gene matches. In DNA, the CDR3 is TGTGCCAGCAGCGGACAGACAGGGGTGATTATAGATGGTGGCTACACCTTC. Residues: CASSGQTGVIIDGGYTF.

This rearrangement joins TRBV7-3 to TRBJ2-1; 8 nucleotides agree with TRBD2. The CDR3 has 19 residues. From germline, CDR1 is SGHTA and CDR2 FQGTGA. The J segment lost 4 bases and the V segment lost 0 bases, leaving 14 bases of the junction unmatched. This chain's CDR3 is CASSLTGSGRPNVYNEQFF. For the CDR3, the DNA is TGTGCCAGCAGCTTAACGGGCAGCGGGAGACCAAACGTTTACAATGAGCAGTTCTTC.

This clone was observed a single time. This rearrangement joins TRBV27 to TRBJ2-7; a possible D gene is TRBD2 (6 bases). Germline V CDR1 and CDR2: MNHEY, SMNVEV (reference sequence). The CDR3 has 15 residues. V dropped 6 bases and J dropped 3 bases, with 18 bases sitting between them. The CDR3 protein is CASSSRAGDNYEQYF. For the CDR3, the DNA is TGTGCCAGCAGCTCCAGAGCGGGTGACAACTACGAGCAGTACTTC.

The chain uses TRBV20-1 and TRBJ2-2, with TRBD2 as a possible D gene (6 bases). Germline V gene data show CDR1 as DFQATT and CDR2 as SNEGSKA (reference sequence). The V end was cut by 3 bases, the J end by 0 bases, with 11 bases between. The CDR3 has 15 amino acids. The CDR3 DNA reads as TGCAGTGCTAGTGAGCGGGTATCGAACACCGGGGAGCTGTTTTTT. This sequence encodes CSASERVSNTGELFF.

The rearrangement links TRBV7-3 to TRBJ2-2; unclear D gene. Trimming left V 5 bases short and J 1 base short, with 11 bases between. This CDR3 comprises 15 residues. Germline lookup yields CDR1 SGHTA and CDR2 FQGTGA. CDR3 sequence reads: CASSLSIENTGELFF. CDR3 sequence (DNA): TGTGCCAGCAGCCTCTCCATCGAGAACACCGGGGAGCTGTTTTTT.